This T cell receptor beta chain comes out of a study of T cells in Graves' hyperthyroidism and ophthalmopathy. Amplified TCR beta CDR3 regions derived from RNA transcripts. The TCR CDR3 was amplified in a first-round RT-PCR using the HTBI primer set. TCRdb used MiXCR to reprocess the multiplex PCR reads, holding one entry per CDR3 protein. The top ten clones hold about 45% of a sample with fewer than 650,000 distinct CDR3 sequences, 40% to 50% of them seen once. Whole-study results and caveats: In the blood, most expanded thyroid clonotypes above 0.001 appeared as well.

A note on this clonotype: Its antigen is undetermined.

V shed 7 bases, J shed 8 bases, and the junction held 6 bases outside the gene matches. The CDR3 length is 11 residues. Germline V gene data show CDR1 as SQVTM and CDR2 as ANQGSEA. The receptor was isolated from an adult woman with Graves' disease, either hyperthyroidism or ophthalmopathy (not recorded which). The chain employs TRBV29-1 and TRBJ1-2, with TRBD1 matching 8 bases. The specimen sequenced was peripheral blood or thyroid tissue (not recorded which). In DNA form, the CDR3 reads TGCAGCGCTTTTACAGGGGGAGGCTACACCTTC. Translating gives CSAFTGGGYTF.